These 27 T cell receptor beta chains came from one sample sequenced in a study of shared clonotypes between healthy human individuals. Using immunoSEQ multiplex PCR, the repertoire was profiled, and TCRdb retains in-frame clones only, with some absent. The data show 730,000 or so clones, more than 70% seen once. The material sequenced was memory CD4+ T cells sorted from blood. Indicated subset: CD45RA-negative fraction. These receptors originate from a woman in her thirties in good health.

This clone has just one count. V and J are TRBV6-1 and TRBJ2-1, with TRBD2 as a possible D gene (5 bases). The germline V gene has CDR1 MNHNS and CDR2 SASEGT. V was cut by 6 bases and J by 4 bases, with 13 bases left in between. The CDR3 consists of 14 residues. The CDR3 bases are TGTGCCAGCAGCCTGACGGGGAGTTACAATGAGCAGTTCTTC. Protein product: CASSLTGSYNEQFF.

This chain joins TRBV5-1 and TRBJ2-5; tentatively, D is TRBD1 or TRBD2 (5 bases each). Germline loops: CDR1 SGHRS, CDR2 YFSETQ. Trimming pared 1 base from V and 4 bases from J, leaving 17 bases between. The CDR3 is 16 amino acids. As DNA, the CDR3 is TGCGCCAGCAGCTTGCGACGGGACGCCAGCCCAGAGACCCAGTACTTC. It is translated as CASSLRRDASPETQYF.

This CDR3 reads CASSSPLFAGGRSSYNEQFF. DNA of the CDR3: TGTGCCAGCAGCTCGCCCCTCTTTGCGGGAGGTCGAAGCTCCTACAATGAGCAGTTCTTC. The gene calls are TRBV13 and TRBJ2-1, with TRBD2 matching 8 bases. V dropped 4 bases and J dropped 0; count of bases not matched to a gene: 17. In germline, CDR1 is PRHDT, CDR2 FYEKMQ (reference sequence). The CDR3 contains 20 residues.

The chain uses TRBV2 and TRBJ2-3, with TRBD2 as a possible D gene (6 bases). CDR1 and CDR2 from the germline V gene are SNHLY and FYNNEI. Trimming stripped 4 bases from V and 1 base from J, with 12 bases between. This CDR3 is 15 amino acids long. The CDR3 DNA reads TGTGCCAGCAGTGCCCTAGCGAGCCGCACAGATACGCAGTATTTT. This sequence encodes CASSALASRTDTQYF.

This chain links TRBV18 with TRBJ2-5, with D maybe TRBD1 (5 bases). This CDR3 spans 13 amino acids. Germline-derived CDR1 and CDR2 are KGHSH and LQKENI. V was shortened by 3 bases and J by 0 bases, with 5 bases between the two germline ends. CDR3 region: CASSPGHQETQYF. The CDR3 nucleotides are TGTGCCAGCTCACCGGGGCACCAAGAGACCCAGTACTTC.

This clone appeared once. The V gene is TRBV28, the J gene TRBJ1-3; a possible D gene is TRBD1 (6 bases). The CDR3 sequence is 16 residues long. From germline, CDR1 is MDHEN and CDR2 SYDVKM. V lost 5 bases and J 3 bases, leaving 17 bases between the germline ends. The CDR3: CASSTTGRWSGNTIYF. The DNA for the CDR3 is TGTGCCAGCAGTACTACAGGGCGGTGGAGTGGAAACACCATATATTTT.

This clone was seen at least ten times. CDR3 nucleotide sequence: TGTGCCAGCAGTGAACAACTAGCGGGTACCCTCTACGAGCAGTACTTC. As protein: CASSEQLAGTLYEQYF. This chain joins TRBV2 and TRBJ2-7; 9 bases are a match to TRBD2. V shed 2 bases and J 3 bases; nucleotides not matched to a gene: 8. The CDR3 consists of 16 residues. In germline, CDR1 is SNHLY, CDR2 FYNNEI.

The chain combines TRBV5-1 with TRBJ2-3; possibly TRBD1 for D (5 bases). Germline V gene sequence: CDR1 SGHRS, CDR2 YFSETQ. This CDR3 has 15 residues. The ends were cut back, 4 bases at V and 0 bases at J, with 12 bases in the middle. CDR3: CASSASTVSTDTQYF. The CDR3 region has the DNA TGCGCCAGCAGCGCATCGACAGTTAGCACAGATACGCAGTATTTT.

The rearrangement uses TRBV5-6 and TRBJ1-1, with no clear D. CDR3 length: 16 residues. V gave up 0 bases and J gave up 4 bases, with 16 bases separating them. From germline, CDR1 is SGHDT and CDR2 YYEEEE. As DNA, the CDR3 is TGTGCCAGCAGCTTGGACCCCGCCAGCAGTGGCACTGAAGCTTTCTTT. Its translation: CASSLDPASSGTEAFF.

On this clone itself: This CDR3 is also generated by other DNA sequences in the sample. The rearrangement links TRBV2 to TRBJ1-1; 8 bases match TRBD1. The ends lost 4 bases at V and 1 base at J; junction bases unmatched: 2. The CDR3 sequence is 14 residues long. Germline V gives CDR1 SNHLY, CDR2 FYNNEI. This CDR3 reads CASSAQGANTEAFF. In DNA form, the CDR3 reads TGTGCCAGCAGTGCTCAGGGGGCGAACACTGAAGCTTTCTTT.

The chain links TRBV11-2 to TRBJ2-1; either TRBD1 or TRBD2 may supply D (7 bases each). Deletions cut 5 bases from V and 5 bases from J, with 22 bases between. This CDR3 has 17 residues. The germline gives CDR1 SGHAT, CDR2 FQNNGV. CDR3 loop: CASSLLGGGSVDNEQFF. The CDR3 bases are TGTGCCAGCAGCCTACTAGGGGGCGGGAGTGTCGACAATGAGCAGTTCTTC.

The CDR3 DNA reads TGCGCCAGCAGGAGACGGGAGGGCCACTACGAGCAGTACTTC. Its protein is CASRRREGHYEQYF. The chain has TRBV10-2 and TRBJ2-7, with 8 bases lining up with TRBD2. The CDR3 contains 14 residues. Germline assignment: CDR1 WSHSY and CDR2 SAAADI. J was trimmed by 3 bases and V by 6 bases; bases with no gene match: 7.

The chain recombines TRBV7-8 with TRBJ2-7; TRBD2 agrees at 10 bases. The CDR3 runs to 15 residues. The V and J ends lost 5 bases and 3 bases, in that order; junction bases with no gene match: 7. CDR1 is SGHVS, CDR2 FQNEAQ, per germline. DNA of the CDR3: TGTGCCAGCAGCCTCGTCGGGACTAGCGACTACGAGCAGTACTTC. This encodes CASSLVGTSDYEQYF.

In the case of this clone: The sample holds other DNA sequences that translate to the same CDR3. The V call is TRBV4-1, the J call TRBJ2-1; no clear D gene. CDR1 and CDR2 from the germline V gene are MGHRA and YSYEKL. V lost 1 base, J lost 6 bases, and 4 bases lay in between. The CDR3 contains 12 residues. CDR3 region: CASSQVGNEQFF. As DNA, the CDR3 is TGCGCCAGCAGCCAAGTAGGCAATGAGCAGTTCTTC.

This rearrangement joins TRBV10-1 to TRBJ2-1; 9 bases map to TRBD2. Germline-derived CDR1 and CDR2 are WNHNN and SYGVQD (reference sequence). With 3 bases clipped from V and 4 bases from J, the junction kept 4 bases outside the gene matches. The CDR3 sequence is 15 residues long. This CDR3 reads CASSDYAGGYNEQFF. In DNA, the CDR3 is TGCGCCAGCAGTGATTATGCGGGAGGGTACAATGAGCAGTTCTTC.

A word on this clone: This CDR3 is also generated by other DNA sequences in the sample. This chain uses TRBV7-2 with TRBJ2-5; the match to TRBD2 covers 7 bases. The V gene end was trimmed by 0 bases and the J gene end by 5 bases; junction bases not matched to a gene: 3. This CDR3 is 14 amino acids long. The germline V gene has CDR1 SGHTA and CDR2 FQGNSA. The CDR3 sequence is CASSLAGAGETQYF. CDR3 coding DNA: TGTGCCAGCAGCTTAGCGGGAGCGGGGGAGACCCAGTACTTC.

On this clone itself: The identical CDR3 is also encoded by other nucleotide sequences in the sample. The chain couples TRBV27 to TRBJ2-7, with D perhaps TRBD1 or TRBD2 (5 bases each). The germline V gene has CDR1 MNHEY and CDR2 SMNVEV (reference sequence). V gave up 2 bases and J gave up 1 base, with 6 bases separating them. The CDR3 consists of 13 residues. The CDR3 spells CASSLGGSYEQYF. CDR3 DNA sequence: TGTGCCAGCAGTTTAGGGGGATCCTACGAGCAGTACTTC.

V usage is TRBV27 and J usage is TRBJ2-2; the D is unclear. V was pared by 3 bases and J by 1 base, with 3 bases between. The CDR3 totals 13 residues. Germline CDR1 MNHEY, CDR2 SMNVEV (reference sequence). The CDR3 region is CASSFRNTGELFF. DNA of the CDR3: TGTGCCAGCAGTTTTAGGAACACCGGGGAGCTGTTTTTT.

The CDR3 spells CASSSRFLYVAYEQYF. In DNA, the CDR3 is TGTGCCAGCAGTTCTAGATTTCTCTACGTTGCCTACGAGCAGTACTTC. The V gene is TRBV27, the J gene TRBJ2-7; no clear D. CDR3 length: 16 amino acids. V gave up 4 bases and J gave up 2 bases, with 18 bases separating them. The germline V gene has CDR1 MNHEY and CDR2 SMNVEV (reference sequence).

The chain has TRBV28 and TRBJ1-5; possibly TRBD1 for D (6 bases). V lost 6 bases and J 6 bases, leaving 18 bases between the germline ends. The CDR3 is made up of 15 amino acids. CDR1 is MDHEN and CDR2 is SYDVKM in the germline V gene. The CDR3 region is CASSRLRGGGQPQHF. In DNA form, the CDR3 reads TGTGCCAGCAGCCGTCTGAGGGGGGGAGGTCAGCCCCAGCATTTT.

This clone appeared a few times. Different DNA sequences within this sample yield the same CDR3. The J gene is TRBJ2-7, the V gene TRBV2; D is unclear. V gave up 0 bases and J gave up 5 bases, with 2 bases separating them. From germline, CDR1 is SNHLY and CDR2 FYNNEI. The CDR3 is made up of 11 amino acids. The CDR3 reads CASSEANEQYF. The DNA for the CDR3 is TGTGCCAGCAGTGAAGCAAACGAGCAGTACTTC.

As DNA, the CDR3 is TGTGCCAGCAGCAGGGGGGTCCAGAACACCGGGGAGCTGTTTTTT. It codes for CASSRGVQNTGELFF. The V gene is TRBV2, the J gene TRBJ2-2; maybe TRBD1 (7 bases). The V gene's germline CDR1 is SNHLY and CDR2 FYNNEI. Trimming shortened V by 6 bases and J by 1 base, and 12 bases separated the two germline ends. CDR3 length equals 15 residues. The full variable domain, with the rest looked up from reference TRBV2 and TRBJ2-2, is EPEVTQTPSHQVTQMGQEVILRCVPISNHLYFYWYRQILGQKVEFLVSFYNNEISEKSEIFDDQFSVERPDGSNFTLKIRSTKLEDSAMYFCASSRGVQNTGELFFGEGSRLTVL.

This clone has at least ten counts. This chain joins TRBV5-1 and TRBJ2-7; D is perhaps TRBD2 (6 bases). V dropped 3 bases and J dropped 5 bases, with 18 bases sitting between them. The CDR3 is 15 amino acids. The germline CDR1 and CDR2 sequences are SGHRS and YFSETQ. The CDR3 loop is CASSSQARGTNEQYF. CDR3 coding DNA: TGCGCCAGCAGCTCGCAGGCCCGGGGGACCAACGAGCAGTACTTC.

This clone was seen just once. The chain carries TRBV10-2 and TRBJ2-5; D is possibly TRBD2 (5 bases). In germline, CDR1 is WSHSY, CDR2 SAAADI. The V end was cut by 6 bases, the J end by 5 bases, with 22 bases between. This CDR3 has 16 amino acids. The DNA of the CDR3 is TGCGCCAGCAGAAAGGAGGCGGCCCTCATGCTGGAGACCCAGTACTTC. Its translation is CASRKEAALMLETQYF.

The CDR3 spells CASSETGVEIGGTQYF. In nucleotides, the CDR3 is TGTGCCAGCAGCGAGACAGGGGTGGAGATAGGGGGGACCCAGTACTTC. V and J are TRBV11-2 and TRBJ2-5; TRBD1 agrees at 8 bases. CDR3 size: 16 residues. J was trimmed by 7 bases and V by 5 bases; bases with no gene match: 15. Germline V gives CDR1 SGHAT, CDR2 FQNNGV.

The CDR3 loop is CASSPYQGPEAGDTQYF. DNA for the CDR3: TGTGCCAGCAGCCCATATCAGGGACCCGAAGCGGGAGATACGCAGTATTTT. The genes are TRBV9 and TRBJ2-3, with a tentative D call TRBD2 (6 bases). Germline CDR1 is SGDLS and CDR2 is YYNGEE. There are 17 residues in the CDR3. Trimming stripped 4 bases from V and 5 bases from J, with 23 bases between.

This clone has more than one count but fewer than ten. Other DNA sequences of this sample code for an identical CDR3. The chain combines TRBV29-1 with TRBJ2-2; the D gene could be TRBD1 or TRBD2 (6 bases each). There are 14 residues in the CDR3. Trimming took off 3 bases at V and 5 bases at J, with 13 bases between the two ends. Per germline, CDR1 SQVTM and CDR2 ANQGSEA. CDR3 residues: CSVEAGGGTGELFF. In DNA, the CDR3 is TGCAGCGTTGAGGCTGGAGGGGGAACCGGGGAGCTGTTTTTT.